This T cell receptor beta chain was sequenced during a study of shared clonotypes between healthy human individuals. Regarding the study as a whole: Exclusively blood specimens were collected; tissue repertoires likely differ. Clonotype sharing across donors was expected to vary with sequencing depth. On the whole, naive subsets had larger estimated richness than memory subsets had.

This CDR3 is 17 amino acids long. CDR1 is SGHAT, CDR2 FQNNGV, per germline. The V gene lost 0 bases and the J gene lost 0 bases, with 14 bases spanning the gap. It was 200 to 250 ng DNA, 33,000 or so T cell genomes, that sorted-subset replicate PCRs used. Using immunoSEQ multiplex PCR, the repertoire was profiled, and TCRdb retains in-frame clones only, with some absent. The sample lists about 770,000 clones; 72% were seen once. Notes on this clone: Its antigen remains unknown.

The J gene is TRBJ1-1, the V gene TRBV11-2; D gene unclear. Sequencing input: memory CD4+ T cells sorted from blood. Subset noted: CD45RA-negative fraction. This sequence originates from a woman aged 25 to 39 in good health. CDR3 loop: CASSLDSVRRLNTEAFF. The CDR3 DNA follows: TGTGCCAGCAGCTTAGATAGCGTTAGAAGATTGAACACTGAAGCTTTCTTT.